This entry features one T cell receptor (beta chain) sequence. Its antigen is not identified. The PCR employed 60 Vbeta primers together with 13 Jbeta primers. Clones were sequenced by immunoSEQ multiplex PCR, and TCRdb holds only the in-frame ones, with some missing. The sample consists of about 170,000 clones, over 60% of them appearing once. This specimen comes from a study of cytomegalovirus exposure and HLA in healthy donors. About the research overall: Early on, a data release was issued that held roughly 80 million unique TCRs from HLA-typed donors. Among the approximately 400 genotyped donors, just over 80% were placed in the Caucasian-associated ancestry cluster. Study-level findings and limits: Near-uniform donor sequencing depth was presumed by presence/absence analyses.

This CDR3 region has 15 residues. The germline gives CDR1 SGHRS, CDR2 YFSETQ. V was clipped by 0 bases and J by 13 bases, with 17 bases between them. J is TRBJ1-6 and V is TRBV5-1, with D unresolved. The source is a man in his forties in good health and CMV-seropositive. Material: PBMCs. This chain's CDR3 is CASSLEGQAFRPLHF. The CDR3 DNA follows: TGCGCCAGCAGCTTGGAAGGTCAGGCTTTTCGCCCCCTCCACTTT.